The 30 T cell receptor beta chains reported below all come from one sample, sequenced in a study of beta chain features in type 1 diabetes. Every bit of the isolated RNA underwent reverse transcription, so sequencing read expressed TCRB transcripts. Only in-frame clones appear in the TCRdb table, and some are missing; sequencing was by immunoSEQ multiplex PCR. The sample consists of about 150,000 clones, around 10% of them appearing once. Sequences were obtained from central memory CD4+ T cells from blood. These receptors were obtained from a man between 18 and 35 years old in good health.

In this sample, this clone turned up a few times. The CDR3 sequence is CASSPGPPKETQYF. CDR3 nucleotides: TGCGCCAGCAGCCCGGGTCCTCCCAAAGAGACCCAGTACTTC. V and J are TRBV5-1 and TRBJ2-5; D remains ambiguous. V was cut by 4 bases and J by 3 bases, with 13 bases left in between. Germline CDR1 and CDR2: SGHRS and YFSETQ. The CDR3 covers 14 residues.

In this sample, this clone turned up a few times. The chain recombines TRBV5-1 with TRBJ2-1, with TRBD1 matching 9 bases. V lost 3 bases to trimming and J lost 10 bases; unmatched junction nucleotides: 11. The CDR3 runs 15 residues. Germline assignment: CDR1 SGHRS and CDR2 YFSETQ. In nucleotides, the CDR3 is TGCGCCAGCAGCTGGTCGGGACAGGGAGATTCGGAGCAGTTCTTC. It specifies CASSWSGQGDSEQFF.

This clone was picked up a small number of times. The V and J genes are TRBV10-3 and TRBJ2-1, with 10 bases aligning to TRBD1. Trimming took 10 bases from V and 5 from J; bases not matched to a gene: 8. There are 14 residues in the CDR3. The germline V gene has CDR1 ENHRY and CDR2 SYGVKD. In nucleotides, the CDR3 is TGTGCCAGCGGCCGGGACAGGGGAGACAATGAGCAGTTCTTC. It translates to CASGRDRGDNEQFF.

This chain uses TRBV14 with TRBJ2-3; the match to TRBD2 covers 7 bases. V was pared by 4 bases and J by 1 base, with 8 bases of the junction left unmatched. This CDR3 contains 16 residues. Germline V gene data show CDR1 as SGHDN and CDR2 as FVKESK. CDR3 loop: CASSRDSGRGTDTQYF. CDR3 nucleotide sequence: TGTGCCAGCAGCCGCGATAGCGGGCGAGGCACAGATACGCAGTATTTT.

In regard to this clone: In this CDR3 the conserved last residue, phenylalanine or tryptophan, is missing, so a read error is likely. Because the CDR3's place on the DNA is in doubt, the DNA is left out and the CDR3 is given as listed by TCRdb. V and J are TRBV6-6 and TRBJ2-7; the table calls TRBD2, which could not be checked here. In germline, CDR1 is MNHNY, CDR2 SVGAGI (reference sequence). The CDR3 comprises 14 residues, both ends counted. The CDR3 loop reads CASSTGTSKAPWVI.

This clone was seen a handful of times. This sample includes further DNA sequences coding for the same CDR3. This sequence joins TRBV6-5 and TRBJ1-1, with no clear D. CDR3 length: 13 residues. V was shortened by 5 bases and J by 0 bases, with 7 bases between the two germline ends. The germline V gene encodes CDR1 MNHEY and CDR2 SVGAGI. CDR3: CASSRHLNTEAFF. In DNA form, the CDR3 reads TGTGCCAGCAGTCGACACCTGAACACTGAAGCTTTCTTT.

This clone has only one observation. The chain carries TRBV29-1 and TRBJ2-2, with TRBD1 matching over 7 bases. The CDR3 extends over 14 amino acids. The V gene's germline CDR1 is SQVTM and CDR2 ANQGSEA. Unmatched junction bases numbered 3, after V lost 3 bases and J lost 2 bases. Written as DNA, the CDR3 is TGCAGCGTTGACAGGACAGGTAACACCGGGGAGCTGTTTTTT. It encodes CSVDRTGNTGELFF.

J is TRBJ2-2 and V is TRBV18; D is perhaps TRBD1 (6 bases). CDR1 and CDR2 (germline): KGHSH, LQKENI. The ends were cut back, 3 bases at V and 10 bases at J, with 12 bases in the middle. The CDR3 covers 13 residues. CDR3 loop: CASSPSGQSELFF. In nucleotides, the CDR3 is TGTGCCAGCTCACCGTCCGGACAGTCGGAGCTGTTTTTT.

This clone was counted many times. The chain links TRBV5-4 to TRBJ2-5; 8 positions agree with TRBD2. Germline lookup yields CDR1 SGHNT and CDR2 YYREEE (reference sequence). The CDR3 extends over 16 amino acids. The junction had 10 bases not matched to a gene; V was cut back by 3 bases and J by 3 bases. The CDR3 DNA is TGTGCCAGCAGCTCACCGGCGGGAGCGGGGGAAGAGACCCAGTACTTC. Its translation is CASSSPAGAGEETQYF.

This clone was detected a few times. The genes are TRBV9 and TRBJ1-2; TRBD1 matches 10 bases. The V segment lost 2 bases and the J segment 6 bases; nucleotides outside the gene matches: 4. Germline V gene data show CDR1 as SGDLS and CDR2 as YYNGEE. This CDR3 comprises 14 residues. CDR3 protein: CASSVQTGGDGYTF. In DNA, the CDR3 is TGTGCCAGCAGCGTCCAGACAGGGGGCGATGGCTACACCTTC.

This clone was seen only a few times. The chain employs TRBV11-1 and TRBJ2-4; the match to TRBD1 covers 9 bases. CDR1 SGHAT and CDR2 FQDESV come from the germline V gene (reference sequence). Trimming removed 5 bases from V and 6 bases from J; junction bases left unmatched: 5. The CDR3 contains 14 residues. CDR3 protein: CASSHRTGANIQYF. The CDR3 nucleotides read TGTGCCAGCAGCCATCGGACAGGGGCAAACATTCAGTACTTC.

The V gene is TRBV10-3, the J gene TRBJ2-7, with 11 bases lining up with TRBD1. Germline V gene data show CDR1 as ENHRY and CDR2 as SYGVKD. Trimming removed 4 bases from V and 6 bases from J; junction bases left unmatched: 8. This CDR3 contains 15 residues. This chain's CDR3 is CAISAGGQGAVEQYF. The CDR3 region has the DNA TGTGCCATCAGTGCCGGAGGACAGGGGGCGGTCGAGCAGTACTTC.

On this clone: Other DNA variants within this sample encode the same CDR3. The J gene is TRBJ1-5, the V gene TRBV7-2, with D hard to call. The CDR3 sequence is 12 residues long. Germline V gene sequence: CDR1 SGHTA, CDR2 FQGNSA. The V end lost 1 base, the J end lost 7 bases, and 5 bases lay between the germline ends. CDR3 sequence reads: CASSLVGQPQHF. The CDR3 DNA reads TGTGCCAGCAGCTTAGTGGGACAGCCCCAGCATTTT.

For the CDR3, the DNA is TGTGCCAGCAGCTTACGACTCCCGTCCCACAATGAGCAGTTCTTC. Its protein product is CASSLRLPSHNEQFF. J is TRBJ2-1 and V is TRBV7-3; D unclear. V lost 2 bases and J 5 bases, leaving 13 bases between the germline ends. The CDR3 is 15 residues long. Germline CDR1 SGHTA, CDR2 FQGTGA.

The rearrangement uses TRBV29-1 and TRBJ2-4, with a tentative D call TRBD1 (5 bases). Trimming cost V 0 bases and J 0 bases, with 15 bases left between them. CDR1 is SQVTM and CDR2 is ANQGSEA in the germline V gene. This CDR3 has 17 amino acids. DNA of the CDR3: TGCAGCGTTGAAGATCCGGCCAGGGTACTAGCCAAAAACATTCAGTACTTC. Amino acid sequence: CSVEDPARVLAKNIQYF.

The sample holds a few counts of this clone. This chain links TRBV10-3 with TRBJ1-2, with D possibly TRBD1 on 5 matching bases. V was pared by 2 bases and J by 7 bases, with 8 bases between. Germline V gives CDR1 ENHRY, CDR2 SYGVKD. The CDR3 loop spans 12 amino acids. The CDR3 loop reads CAISEQGPGYTF. In DNA form, the CDR3 reads TGTGCCATCAGTGAGCAGGGACCTGGCTACACCTTC.

V usage is TRBV11-2 and J usage is TRBJ2-3; 7 bases are shared with TRBD2. CDR1 and CDR2 from the germline V gene are SGHAT and FQNNGV. The CDR3 is 14 amino acids. V lost 5 bases and J lost 2; bases outside the gene matches: 4. As DNA, the CDR3 is TGTGCCAGCAGCCTAGCGGTTTACACAGATACGCAGTATTTT. This encodes CASSLAVYTDTQYF.

A few counts support this clone. This chain's CDR3 is CASSLGGTGHVKLFF. The DNA for the CDR3 is TGTGCCAGCAGCTTAGGGGGTACAGGCCACGTAAAACTGTTTTTT. The J gene is TRBJ1-4, the V gene TRBV7-9, with TRBD1 as a possible D gene (5 bases). The V gene's germline CDR1 is SEHNR and CDR2 FQNEAQ (reference sequence). This CDR3 is built from 15 residues. Trimming left V 1 base short and J 10 bases short, with 16 bases between.

The V and J genes are TRBV14 and TRBJ2-1; TRBD2 aligns across 14 bases. Trimming removed 4 bases from V and 3 bases from J; junction bases left unmatched: 14. The germline CDR1 and CDR2 sequences are SGHDN and FVKESK. CDR3 size: 20 residues. The CDR3: CASSLLYPRLAGGIYNEQFF. The CDR3 DNA reads as TGTGCCAGCAGCCTACTCTACCCCAGACTAGCGGGAGGGATCTACAATGAGCAGTTCTTC.

The V and J genes are TRBV10-3 and TRBJ1-6; D uncertain. This CDR3 has 14 amino acids. Germline CDR1 is ENHRY and CDR2 is SYGVKD. V was pared by 5 bases and J by 8 bases, with 13 bases between. Here the CDR3 reads CAISRAQSYSPLHF. CDR3 coding DNA: TGTGCCATCAGTCGTGCCCAGTCCTATTCACCCCTCCACTTT.

The table lists this clone with many counts. The chain uses TRBV7-2 and TRBJ1-4; D might be TRBD1 (6 bases). Germline CDR1 and CDR2: SGHTA and FQGNSA. The ends were cut back, 1 base at V and 8 bases at J, with 11 bases in the middle. The CDR3 runs to 14 residues. CDR3 in amino acids: CASSLDRAGEKLFF. The CDR3 DNA is TGTGCCAGCAGCTTAGACAGGGCAGGGGAAAAACTGTTTTTT. Supplemented by reference TRBV7-2 and TRBJ1-4, the full variable domain reads GAGVSQSPSNKVTEKGKDVELRCDPISGHTALYWYRQSLGQGLEFLIYFQGNSAPDKSGLPSDRFSAERTGGSVSTLTIQRTQQEDSAVYLCASSLDRAGEKLFFGSGTQLSVL.

The chain joins TRBV5-4 to TRBJ2-1, with TRBD1 matching 8 bases. V trimming: 5 bases; J trimming: 5 bases; junction bases outside the gene matches: 9. CDR1 SGHNT and CDR2 YYREEE come from the germline V gene (reference sequence). The length of the CDR3 is 15 residues. CDR3 coding DNA: TGTGCCAGCAGGTCAGGACAGGGTCCTGACAATGAGCAGTTCTTC. Its translation is CASRSGQGPDNEQFF.

The V and J genes are TRBV7-3 and TRBJ2-1, with D uncertain. CDR1 and CDR2 (germline): SGHTA, FQGTGA. This CDR3 is built from 12 residues. V was shortened by 1 base and J by 7 bases, with 5 bases between the two germline ends. CDR3 in amino acids: CASSLRWNEQFF. For the CDR3, the DNA is TGTGCCAGCAGCTTAAGGTGGAATGAGCAGTTCTTC.

This clone showed up just a few times. The V and J genes are TRBV14 and TRBJ1-1; no clear D gene. The CDR3 covers 11 residues. Germline CDR1 SGHDN, CDR2 FVKESK. With 4 bases removed from V and 3 bases from J, the gap between germline ends came to 3 bases. The DNA for the CDR3 is TGTGCCAGCAGCCCCGACACTGAAGCTTTCTTT. Its translation is CASSPDTEAFF.

V is TRBV5-1 and J is TRBJ2-1; possible D gene TRBD2, 5 bases. Per the germline V gene, CDR1 is SGHRS and CDR2 is YFSETQ. Trimming stripped 4 bases from V and 2 bases from J, with 13 bases between. This CDR3 is built from 15 residues. DNA of the CDR3: TGCGCCAGCAGCGTCTTAGCCGGGACCTACAATGAGCAGTTCTTC. Amino acid sequence: CASSVLAGTYNEQFF.

This clone was detected a few times. The chain links TRBV11-3 to TRBJ2-1; the D is unclear. Germline assignment: CDR1 SGHNT and CDR2 YENEEA. The CDR3 totals 12 residues. The V end lost 0 bases, the J end lost 8 bases, and 5 bases lay between the germline ends. The CDR3 loop reads CASSLEAHEQFF. DNA of the CDR3: TGTGCCAGCAGCTTAGAAGCCCATGAGCAGTTCTTC.

This clone was counted a few times. The J gene is TRBJ2-1, the V gene TRBV25-1; 8 bases map to TRBD1. The CDR3 runs 11 residues. V shed 7 bases, J shed 9 bases, and the junction held 2 bases outside the gene matches. Germline V gene sequence: CDR1 MGHDK, CDR2 SYGVNS. The CDR3 DNA reads TGTGCCAGCACAACAGGGGGTGAGCAGTTCTTC. Translation gives CASTTGGEQFF.

As for this clone: Other DNA sequences in the same sample also yield this CDR3. The CDR3 DNA reads as TGCAGCGTGTGGACAGGGGAAGCTTTCTTT. This encodes CSVWTGEAFF. V and J are TRBV29-1 and TRBJ1-1; 8 bases fit TRBD1. Looked up from germline, CDR1 is SQVTM and CDR2 is ANQGSEA. This CDR3 is built from 10 residues. Trimming at V came to 6 bases and at J to 8 bases, leaving 2 bases not matched to a gene.

This clone occurred many times. The J gene is TRBJ1-1, the V gene TRBV7-9; no firm D call. V gave up 2 bases and J gave up 1 base, with 11 bases separating them. The germline CDR1 and CDR2 sequences are SEHNR and FQNEAQ (reference sequence). This CDR3 contains 15 residues. The CDR3 spells CASSLRAYQNTEAFF. DNA for the CDR3: TGTGCCAGCAGCTTAAGGGCCTATCAGAACACTGAAGCTTTCTTT.

The rearrangement joins TRBV4-1 to TRBJ2-6; 8 positions agree with TRBD1. V was pared by 2 bases and J by 3 bases, with 6 bases of the junction left unmatched. Germline loops: CDR1 MGHRA, CDR2 YSYEKL. This CDR3 has 17 amino acids. For the CDR3, the DNA is TGCGCCAGCAGCCAACAGGGGGCGCTTAGTGGGGCCAACGTCCTGACTTTC. It encodes CASSQQGALSGANVLTF.